The rows below give T cell receptor beta chains drawn from one sample of a study of T cell changes during pregnancy in multiple sclerosis. This table comes from immunoSEQ multiplex PCR, and its TCRdb copy is limited to in-frame clones, with some not included. The profile shows about 72,000 clones, 90% to 95% of them singletons. Material: peripheral blood, obtained in the third trimester of pregnancy. These receptors were obtained from a female donor in good health, enrolled as a control in a pregnancy study. CDR3s include the opening cysteine and the closing phenylalanine or tryptophan. A D gene is named only where the DNA matches it firmly. Only some rows state a clone size, as once, few, many or a class for expanded clones.

v_call,d_call,j_call,clone_size,cdr3_nt,cdr3_aa
TRBV7-2,.,TRBJ1-1,.,TGTGCCAGCAGCTTACGGTGGAACACTGAAGCTTTCTTT,CASSLRWNTEAFF
TRBV7-2,.,TRBJ1-5,.,TGTGCCAGCAGCTTCATAGGGGCTGGGCAGCCCCAGCATTTT,CASSFIGAGQPQHF
TRBV5-6,.,TRBJ2-1,.,TGTGCCAGCAGCTTGAGCAGCTTGGGCTCCAATGAGCAGTTCTTC,CASSLSSLGSNEQFF
TRBV21-1,.,TRBJ1-5,once,TGTGCCAGCAGCTACCCTCGGGGTTTTGGCAATCAGCCCCAGCATTTT,CASSYPRGFGNQPQHF
TRBV19,.,TRBJ2-7,.,TGTGCCAGTAGTATAATCGACAGTTCCTACGAGCAGTACTTC,CASSIIDSSYEQYF
TRBV5-4,.,TRBJ2-1,.,TGTGCCAGCAGCTCGGGACTCCACAATGAGCAGTTCTTC,CASSSGLHNEQFF
TRBV6-1,.,TRBJ1-2,few,TGTGCCAGCAGTGAGACAGAAACATATGGCTACACCTTC,CASSETETYGYTF
TRBV6-5,.,TRBJ1-5,.,TGTGCCAGCAGCCCTAGGGGACAAGGACGGCAGCCCCAGCATTTT,CASSPRGQGRQPQHF
TRBV5-3,.,TRBJ2-7,.,TGTGCCAGAAGCTTCCACACCTACGAGCAGTACTTC,CARSFHTYEQYF
TRBV27,TRBD1,TRBJ1-2,.,TGTGCCAGCAGTCCGGACAGGGTCTATGGCTACACCTTC,CASSPDRVYGYTF
TRBV5-1,TRBD2,TRBJ2-3,.,TGCGCCAGCAGCTTACGGACTAGCGTGACAGATACGCAGTATTTT,CASSLRTSVTDTQYF
TRBV7-6,TRBD1,TRBJ2-5,.,TGTGCCAGCAGCTTAGGTTGGACAGGGGGGAGGGAGACCCAGTACTTC,CASSLGWTGGRETQYF
TRBV23-1,.,TRBJ2-7,few,TGCGCCAGCAGTCCCGAATCAGTTTCACCCTACGAGCAGTACTTC,CASSPESVSPYEQYF
TRBV7-4,.,TRBJ1-2,.,TGTGCCAGCAGCTTAGGTGACAGGCTCGAGTGGTATGGCTACACCTTC,CASSLGDRLEWYGYTF
TRBV10-3,TRBD1,TRBJ2-5,.,TGTGCCATCAGTGGGAATGACAGGGGGAATCGAGAGACCCAGTACTTC,CAISGNDRGNRETQYF
TRBV7-9,.,TRBJ2-5,.,TGTGCCAGCAGCTTAGGGGGGGACTTGGAGGAGACCCAGTACTTC,CASSLGGDLEETQYF
TRBV5-6,.,TRBJ2-3,.,TGTGCCAGCAGCTTGCCTCTAGCGCACACAGATACGCAGTATTTT,CASSLPLAHTDTQYF
TRBV6-5,.,TRBJ2-2,.,TGTGCCAGCAGTTACCTGACAGGGAACACCGGGGAGCTGTTTTTT,CASSYLTGNTGELFF
TRBV18,TRBD1,TRBJ2-5,.,TGTGCCAGCTCACCACCGGGACAGGGGGCCCTTGGAGAGACCCAGTACTTC,CASSPPGQGALGETQYF
TRBV30,.,TRBJ2-3,.,TGTGCCTGCGGATTGACTGGGGGGGATACGCAGTATTTT,CACGLTGGDTQYF
TRBV14,TRBD1,TRBJ2-7,.,TGTGCCAGCAGCCAGACAGGGGGTCACTACGAGCAGTACTTC,CASSQTGGHYEQYF
TRBV7-2,.,TRBJ1-2,.,TGTGCCAGCAGCCGTTTAGGAGGATTGGCGCATGGCTACACCTTC,CASSRLGGLAHGYTF
TRBV6-4,.,TRBJ1-1,once,TGTGCCAGCAGTGAACAGGAGAACACTGAAGCTTTCTTT,CASSEQENTEAFF
TRBV18,.,TRBJ2-7,.,TGTGCCAGCTCCTCTGGCGGGGGCCTCTCCTACGAGCAGTACTTC,CASSSGGGLSYEQYF
TRBV5-5,TRBD2,TRBJ2-7,.,TGTGCCAGCAGCTTCAGCGGGAGTTCCTACGAGCAGTACTTC,CASSFSGSSYEQYF
TRBV5-1,TRBD1,TRBJ1-1,.,TGCGCCAGCAGCTCCGCGGACAGGGGGTTCATGAACACTGAAGCTTTCTTT,CASSSADRGFMNTEAFF
TRBV15,TRBD1,TRBJ1-1,.,TGTGCCACCAGCAGAGCAGGGGGGTACACTGAAGCTTTCTTT,CATSRAGGYTEAFF
TRBV5-1,.,TRBJ2-3,.,TGCGCCAGCAGCTCATACTCCGGAGGGACTACGCAGTATTTT,CASSSYSGGTTQYF
TRBV9,.,TRBJ2-7,.,TGTGCCAGCAGCGTAGGAGGCGGCGAGCAGTACTTC,CASSVGGGEQYF
TRBV19,.,TRBJ1-1,.,TGTGCCAGTACTAGAACCGGGGCTGAAGCTTTCTTT,CASTRTGAEAFF
TRBV7-9,.,TRBJ1-2,.,TGTGCCAGCAGCTCGACAGGAACTAACTATGGCTACACCTTC,CASSSTGTNYGYTF
TRBV7-9,.,TRBJ2-7,once,TGTGCCAGCAGCTCTAGTGTCGAGCAGTACTTC,CASSSSVEQYF
TRBV6-6,.,TRBJ1-2,.,TGTGCCAGCCTAACCCCCGGACAGTATGGCTACACCTTC,CASLTPGQYGYTF
TRBV23-1,TRBD2,TRBJ2-3,.,TGCGCCAGCAGTCAATCGCGAGGAACTAGCGGCAATACTAGCACAGATACGCAGTATTTT,CASSQSRGTSGNTSTDTQYF
TRBV5-1,TRBD1,TRBJ1-2,.,TGCGCCAGCAGAGACTCGGGACAGCGACTAAACCTCTATGGCTACACCTTC,CASRDSGQRLNLYGYTF
TRBV25-1,.,TRBJ2-2,.,TGTGCCAGCAGTGAATATGGGGAGTGGGCCGCCGGGGAGCTGTTTTTT,CASSEYGEWAAGELFF
TRBV5-1,.,TRBJ1-2,.,TGCGCCAGCAGCTTGGTTTCCGGGGATGGCTACACCTTC,CASSLVSGDGYTF
TRBV19,TRBD2,TRBJ2-3,.,TGTGCCAGTAGTGCTAGCGGGGGGACCACAGATACGCAGTATTTT,CASSASGGTTDTQYF
TRBV5-1,TRBD1,TRBJ1-1,once,TGCGCCAGCAGCGGTTCAACAGGGGGCACTGAAGCTTTCTTT,CASSGSTGGTEAFF
TRBV5-1,.,TRBJ1-6,.,TGCGCCAGCAGCTTGGAACAGGGTGATTCACCCCTCCACTTT,CASSLEQGDSPLHF
TRBV7-9,.,TRBJ2-7,.,TGTGCCAGCAGCTTAGAGGGACACCCCTACGAGCAGTACTTC,CASSLEGHPYEQYF
TRBV6-1,.,TRBJ1-3,.,TGTGCCAGCAGTGTAATCGCGGGGGGAGGCTCTGGAAACACCATATATTTT,CASSVIAGGGSGNTIYF
TRBV4-3,TRBD2,TRBJ2-1,.,TGCGCCAGCAGCCGCGAGGGACTAGCGTACAATGAGCAGTTCTTC,CASSREGLAYNEQFF
TRBV6-4,.,TRBJ2-3,once,TGTGCCAGCAGTGACTCGGTTGTGGCAGTACAGCAGTATTTT,CASSDSVVAVQQYF
TRBV7-8,.,TRBJ2-1,once,TGTGCCAGCAGCTCAGGGGCCAGCTCCTACAATGAGCAGTTCTTC,CASSSGASSYNEQFF
TRBV7-9,.,TRBJ1-6,once,TGTGCCGCAGACTCCTATAATTCACCCCTCCACTTT,CAADSYNSPLHF
TRBV7-2,TRBD2,TRBJ2-5,.,TGTGCCAGCAGATTAAGCGGGGGGGTGCAAGAGACCCAGTACTTC,CASRLSGGVQETQYF